The sequence of this T cell receptor beta chain was determined in a study of T cell responses to AZD1222 COVID-19 vaccine. TCRdb's copy holds only in-frame clones and misses some; the assay was immunoSEQ multiplex PCR. The sample lists 150,000 to 200,000 clones; approximately 86% were seen once. The germline CDR1 and CDR2 sequences are SNHLY and FYNNEI. This CDR3 is built from 13 residues. V lost 6 bases to trimming and J lost 5 bases, with 10 bases between them. The input for sequencing was peripheral blood, taken 28 days after the second AZD1222 dose. The receptor comes from an adult who received the AZD1222 COVID-19 vaccine. This chain links TRBV2 with TRBJ1-4, with D possibly being TRBD1 (5 bases). As DNA, the CDR3 is TGTGCCAGCAGCAGGGAGGTGAATGAAAAACTGTTTTTT. It translates to CASSREVNEKLFF.